These 20 T cell receptor beta chains were all obtained from the same sample, sequenced in a study of T cell changes during pregnancy in multiple sclerosis. Measured with immunoSEQ multiplex PCR; TCRdb has only the in-frame clones, and not every one. The sample records 75,000 to 95,000 clones, 80% to 90% being singletons. The sample here was peripheral blood, taken in the first trimester of pregnancy. Every receptor here comes from a female donor in good health, enrolled as a control in a pregnancy study.

This clone was seen just once. The junction does not match germline at one end; this may be a read error. As DNA, the CDR3 is TGTGCCAGCAGTCACTCAGGGGGAACTAATGAAAAACTGTTTTTT. Amino acid sequence: CASSHSGGTNEKLFF. The chain recombines TRBV6-6 with TRBJ1-4; TRBD1 matches at 7 bases. The CDR3 covers 15 residues. Germline CDR1 is MNHNY and CDR2 is SVGAGI (reference sequence).

V is TRBV7-2 and J is TRBJ1-2, with D uncertain. Trimming removed 8 bases at V and 6 bases at J, with 10 bases between. The germline V gene has CDR1 SGHTA and CDR2 FQGNSA. The CDR3 is made up of 11 amino acids. CDR3: CASSAGNGYTF. The CDR3 coding sequence is TGTGCCAGCTCTGCCGGGAATGGCTACACCTTC.

The rearrangement uses TRBV7-2 and TRBJ2-5, with TRBD2 as a possible D gene (7 bases). The CDR3 is 15 residues long. V gave up 4 bases and J gave up 1 base, with 13 bases separating them. The V gene's germline CDR1 is SGHTA and CDR2 FQGNSA. The DNA for the CDR3 is TGTGCCAGCAGCTCCCGGAGGGGGGGCCAAGAGACCCAGTACTTC. This encodes CASSSRRGGQETQYF.

The V and J genes are TRBV28 and TRBJ1-4, with TRBD1 as a possible D gene (5 bases). The CDR3 length is 14 residues. V lost 3 bases, J lost 4 bases, and 9 bases lay in between. Germline V gene sequence: CDR1 MDHEN, CDR2 SYDVKM. The CDR3 sequence is CASSFGGGNEKLFF. For the CDR3, the DNA is TGTGCCAGCAGTTTTGGGGGGGGTAATGAAAAACTGTTTTTT.

The CDR3 coding sequence is TGTGCCAGCAGTCTCCCGGGACTCCAAGAGACCCAGTACTTC. This translates into CASSLPGLQETQYF. V gene TRBV27 combines with J gene TRBJ2-5, with a possible D match to TRBD2 (6 bases). The V gene's germline CDR1 is MNHEY and CDR2 SMNVEV (reference sequence). Trimming stripped 5 bases from V and 1 base from J, with 11 bases between. The CDR3 contains 14 residues.

The chain has TRBV7-2 and TRBJ1-1; 10 bases are shared with TRBD1. This CDR3 comprises 14 residues. CDR1 and CDR2 from the germline V gene are SGHTA and FQGNSA. After removal of 3 bases from V and 4 bases from J, the junction contained 2 bases not matched to a gene. The CDR3 bases are TGTGCCAGCAGCTTTGGACAGGGGGGCACTGAAGCTTTCTTT. Translation gives CASSFGQGGTEAFF.

The V call is TRBV4-2, the J call TRBJ1-4; perhaps TRBD1 as D (6 bases). V was trimmed by 2 bases and J by 4 bases, leaving 11 bases between them. The CDR3 runs to 15 residues. The V gene's germline CDR1 is LGHNA and CDR2 YNFKEQ. Here the CDR3 reads CASSQIDRSNEKLFF. CDR3 in DNA: TGTGCCAGCAGCCAAATCGACAGGAGTAATGAAAAACTGTTTTTT.

This chain connects TRBV4-1 to TRBJ1-2; D is uncertain. The germline CDR1 and CDR2 sequences are MGHRA and YSYEKL. The V end lost 4 bases, the J end lost 5 bases, and 23 bases lay between the germline ends. This CDR3 is built from 17 residues. The CDR3 region has the DNA TGCGCCAGCAGCCTCTCGGGAGTACAGATAGAAAGATATGGCTACACCTTC. Translating gives CASSLSGVQIERYGYTF.

The chain combines TRBV6-5 with TRBJ1-2; 10 bases fit TRBD1. The junction had 7 bases not matched to a gene; V was cut back by 6 bases and J by 6 bases. Germline V lookup: CDR1 MNHEY, CDR2 SVGAGI. The CDR3 spans 14 residues. Written as DNA, the CDR3 is TGTGCCAGCAGATCAGGACAGGGGGGGAATGGCTACACCTTC. Its translation is CASRSGQGGNGYTF.

This clone was picked up one time. The rearrangement links TRBV29-1 to TRBJ2-2; TRBD1 matches at 9 bases. CDR1 and CDR2 (germline): SQVTM, ANQGSEA. The ends lost 2 bases at V and 6 bases at J; junction bases unmatched: 7. This CDR3 spans 15 amino acids. The CDR3: CSVETAGTGSGELFF. The CDR3 bases are TGCAGCGTTGAAACGGCCGGGACAGGGTCCGGGGAGCTGTTTTTT.

V gene TRBV30 combines with J gene TRBJ2-3; D perhaps matches TRBD2 (5 bases). This CDR3 is 12 amino acids long. Germline assignment: CDR1 GTSNPN and CDR2 SVGIG (reference sequence). Deletions cut 3 bases from V and 4 bases from J, with 8 bases between. This chain's CDR3 is CAWSGNADTQYF. DNA of the CDR3: TGTGCCTGGAGCGGGAATGCAGATACGCAGTATTTT.

In this sample, this clone turned up once. The rearrangement links TRBV11-2 to TRBJ2-1; no firm D call. Trimming cost V 7 bases and J 3 bases, with 13 bases left between them. This CDR3 is built from 14 residues. Per germline, CDR1 SGHAT and CDR2 FQNNGV. The CDR3 DNA follows: TGTGCCAGCACCCGTTCTCCAGACTACAATGAGCAGTTCTTC. This codes for CASTRSPDYNEQFF.

Here the CDR3 reads CASSPRLAGEGEQYF. As DNA, the CDR3 is TGTGCCAGCAGCCCGAGACTAGCGGGAGAGGGCGAGCAGTACTTC. The V gene is TRBV5-4, the J gene TRBJ2-7; 12 bases align to TRBD2. Germline values: CDR1 SGHNT, CDR2 YYREEE (reference sequence). There are 15 residues in the CDR3. V shed 4 bases, J shed 6 bases, and the junction held 8 bases outside the gene matches.

V usage is TRBV7-2 and J usage is TRBJ1-2; D gene unclear. The CDR3 is made up of 13 amino acids. Trimming stripped 0 bases from V and 4 bases from J, with 6 bases between. Germline V gene sequence: CDR1 SGHTA, CDR2 FQGNSA. CDR3 sequence reads: CASSLASGYGYTF. The CDR3 region has the DNA TGTGCCAGCAGCTTAGCCAGCGGCTATGGCTACACCTTC.

In this sample, this clone turned up once. The genes are TRBV5-1 and TRBJ2-3; perhaps TRBD1 as D (5 bases). The CDR3 runs to 15 residues. Germline CDR1 is SGHRS and CDR2 is YFSETQ. Trimming pared 0 bases from V and 5 bases from J, leaving 13 bases between. The chain's CDR3 is CASSLGQSVGDTQYF. The CDR3 nucleotides are TGCGCCAGCAGCTTGGGACAGAGTGTAGGAGATACGCAGTATTTT.

V gene TRBV7-2 combines with J gene TRBJ1-5; perhaps TRBD1 as D (6 bases). V lost 1 base to trimming and J lost 1 base, with 8 bases between them. Germline V gene data show CDR1 as SGHTA and CDR2 as FQGNSA. This CDR3 region has 15 residues. The CDR3 sequence is CASSLVQGSNQPQHF. The CDR3 DNA sequence: TGTGCCAGCAGCTTAGTACAGGGAAGCAATCAGCCCCAGCATTTT. The full variable domain, with the rest looked up from reference TRBV7-2 and TRBJ1-5, is GAGVSQSPSNKVTEKGKDVELRCDPISGHTALYWYRQSLGQGLEFLIYFQGNSAPDKSGLPSDRFSAERTGGSVSTLTIQRTQQEDSAVYLCASSLVQGSNQPQHFGDGTRLSIL.

This chain joins TRBV5-6 and TRBJ1-2; D might be TRBD1 (5 bases). Germline CDR1 and CDR2: SGHDT and YYEEEE. CDR3 length: 13 amino acids. Trimming stripped 4 bases from V and 8 bases from J, with 15 bases between. The CDR3 nucleotides are TGTGCCAGCAGCCGGGCGGGGGTTAGCGGCTACACCTTC. Its translation is CASSRAGVSGYTF.

This rearrangement joins TRBV19 to TRBJ1-5; unclear D gene. This CDR3 region has 15 residues. V was pared by 0 bases and J by 0 bases, with 6 bases between. Germline V lookup: CDR1 LNHDA, CDR2 SQIVND (reference sequence). The CDR3, as DNA: TGTGCCAGTAGTATAGATGCGTTTAGCAATCAGCCCCAGCATTTT. This gives the protein CASSIDAFSNQPQHF.

Points on this clone: A junction end diverges from the germline sequence, so it may reflect a read error. This rearrangement joins TRBV7-7 to TRBJ2-1; TRBD2 aligns across 13 bases. CDR1 is SSHAT, CDR2 FNYEAQ, per germline (reference sequence). The CDR3 is made up of 16 amino acids. The CDR3 region is CASSFPGLAGNNEQFF. The DNA of the CDR3 is TGTGCTAGCAGCTTCCCGGGACTAGCGGGAAATAATGAGCAGTTCTTC.

The rearrangement joins TRBV5-4 to TRBJ2-3, with TRBD2 matching over 7 bases. Germline V gene lookup returns CDR1 SGHNT and CDR2 YYREEE (reference sequence). CDR3 length equals 17 residues. J was trimmed by 5 bases and V by 0 bases; bases with no gene match: 12. Here the CDR3 reads CASSLGFMGGSGDTQYF. CDR3 in DNA: TGTGCCAGCAGCTTGGGCTTTATGGGGGGGAGTGGAGATACGCAGTATTTT.